This TCR beta chain was found in a study of blood T cell repertoires in COVID-19. This clone was counted a few times. In germline, CDR1 is MNHEY, CDR2 SMNVEV (reference sequence). After removal of 5 bases from V and 8 bases from J, the junction contained 6 bases not matched to a gene. This CDR3 comprises 13 residues. Sequenced by immunoSEQ multiplex PCR; TCRdb stores in-frame clones only, minus some. The sample records approximately 25,000 clones, 72% being singletons. This TCR came from an elderly woman with acute or convalescent COVID-19. The V call is TRBV27, the J call TRBJ1-2; 9 bases are a match to TRBD1. Sequenced sample: peripheral blood. The CDR3 is CASSGGTGKGYTF. The CDR3 DNA sequence: TGTGCCAGCAGTGGTGGGACAGGGAAGGGCTACACCTTC.